The clone carrying this T cell receptor beta chain was recorded only once. Trimming took 7 bases from V and 6 from J, leaving 8 bases between them. CDR1 and CDR2 (germline): SGHAT, FQNNGV. The CDR3 is made up of 11 amino acids. The sample is drawn from a study of blood T cell repertoires in COVID-19. TCRdb keeps only in-frame clones here, not all; method: immunoSEQ multiplex PCR. The sample consists of a few hundred thousand clones, roughly 90% of them appearing once. The receptor's source is a woman aged 45-65 years with active or convalescent COVID-19. The chain has TRBV11-2 and TRBJ2-3; D is unclear. The sample consisted of peripheral blood. The CDR3 loop reads CASTPQDTQYF. As DNA, the CDR3 is TGTGCCAGCACCCCGCAGGATACGCAGTATTTT.